This T cell receptor (beta chain) was identified during a study of T cell responses to AZD1222 COVID-19 vaccine. Generated by immunoSEQ multiplex PCR, the TCRdb table keeps only in-frame clones and is missing some. This table holds roughly 160,000 clones, 80% to 90% found once. Looked up from germline, CDR1 is LNHDA and CDR2 is SQIVND (reference sequence). Trimming took off 5 bases at V and 5 bases at J, with 12 bases between the two ends. This CDR3 region has 13 residues. This clone showed up just once. This sample comprised peripheral blood, obtained on day 0 of AZD1222 vaccination. The receptor's source is an adult in good health. The gene calls are TRBV19 and TRBJ2-5; TRBD2 might be the D (6 bases). CDR3 protein: CASSLGLGETQYF. CDR3 bases: TGTGCCAGTAGTTTGGGACTTGGGGAGACCCAGTACTTC.